Shown below are 2 T cell receptor beta chains from a single sample sequenced in a study of cytomegalovirus exposure and HLA in healthy donors. Generated by immunoSEQ multiplex PCR, the TCRdb table keeps only in-frame clones and is missing some. The table has tens of thousands of clones, about 97% seen once. Sequenced: PBMCs. These receptor sequences come from a man aged 25-40 years in good health and CMV-seropositive.

This rearrangement joins TRBV29-1 to TRBJ1-2; no clear D. The CDR3 totals 12 residues. Germline V gene lookup returns CDR1 SQVTM and CDR2 ANQGSEA. V shed 3 bases and J shed 4 bases, with 9 bases lying between them. The CDR3 DNA reads as TGCAGCGTTGAGGGCAGCACCTATGGCTACACCTTC. Its protein product is CSVEGSTYGYTF. Based on the CDR3 plus reference TRBV29-1 and TRBJ1-2, the full variable domain is SAVISQKPSRDICQRGTSLTIQCQVDSQVTMMFWYRQQPGQSLTLIATANQGSEATYESGFVIDKFPISRPNLTFSTLTVSNMSPEDSSIYLCSVEGSTYGYTFGSGTRLTVV.

V is TRBV27 and J is TRBJ1-2; no firm D call. V shed 8 bases and J shed 4 bases, with 23 bases lying between them. Germline CDR1 is MNHEY and CDR2 is SMNVEV (reference sequence). The CDR3 totals 16 residues. The CDR3 DNA reads TGTGCCAGCGGAAACGAAATGGACTCCTGGGGCTATGGCTACACCTTC. Amino acid sequence: CASGNEMDSWGYGYTF.